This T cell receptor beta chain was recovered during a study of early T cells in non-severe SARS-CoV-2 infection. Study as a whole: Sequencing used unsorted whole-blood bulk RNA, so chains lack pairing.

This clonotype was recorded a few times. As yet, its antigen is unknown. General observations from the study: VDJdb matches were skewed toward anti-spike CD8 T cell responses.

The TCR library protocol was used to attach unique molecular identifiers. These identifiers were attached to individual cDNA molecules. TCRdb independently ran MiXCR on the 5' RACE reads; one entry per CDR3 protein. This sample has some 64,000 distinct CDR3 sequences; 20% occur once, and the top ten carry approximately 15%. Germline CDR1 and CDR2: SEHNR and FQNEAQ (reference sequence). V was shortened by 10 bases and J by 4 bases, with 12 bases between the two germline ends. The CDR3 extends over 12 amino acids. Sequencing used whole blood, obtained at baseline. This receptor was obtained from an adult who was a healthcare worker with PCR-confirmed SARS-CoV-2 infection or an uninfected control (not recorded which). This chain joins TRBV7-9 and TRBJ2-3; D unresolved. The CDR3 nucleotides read TGTGCCATAAAGCCCCTGGCAGATACGCAGTATTTT. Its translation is CAIKPLADTQYF.